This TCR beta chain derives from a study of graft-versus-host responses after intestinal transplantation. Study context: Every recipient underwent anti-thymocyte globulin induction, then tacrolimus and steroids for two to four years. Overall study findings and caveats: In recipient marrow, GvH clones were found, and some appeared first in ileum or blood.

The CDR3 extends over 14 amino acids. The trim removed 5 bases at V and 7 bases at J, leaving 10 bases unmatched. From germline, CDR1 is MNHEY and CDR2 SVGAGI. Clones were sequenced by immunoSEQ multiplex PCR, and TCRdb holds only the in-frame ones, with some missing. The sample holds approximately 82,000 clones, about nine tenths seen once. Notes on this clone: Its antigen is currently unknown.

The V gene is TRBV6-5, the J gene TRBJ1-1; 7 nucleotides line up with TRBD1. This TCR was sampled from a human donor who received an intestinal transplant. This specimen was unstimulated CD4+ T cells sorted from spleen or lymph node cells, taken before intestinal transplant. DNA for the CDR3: TGTGCCAGCAGTACAGGGGATGGGAAGGGTGAAGCTTTCTTT. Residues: CASSTGDGKGEAFF.